This section outlines one T cell receptor (beta chain) sequence together with its context. Antigen unknown. This sample stems from a study of lymphopenia after photon versus proton radiotherapy. Study observations and caveats: Relative stability marked proton patients; photon patients lost diversity and naive cells.

V lost 1 base, J lost 4 bases, and 5 bases lay in between. This CDR3 contains 13 residues. CDR1 is SGHVS, CDR2 FNYEAQ, per germline. Here immunoSEQ multiplex PCR was the method, and the copy in TCRdb shows in-frame clones only, minus some. The table lists around 150,000 clones, roughly nine tenths of them singletons. This sample comprised peripheral blood, obtained from a patient treated with photon-based radiotherapy. The rearrangement links TRBV7-6 to TRBJ1-5; no firm D call. The receptor's source is a man aged 45-65 years with gastric cancer. The CDR3 region has the DNA TGTGCCAGCAGCTTAGGGCGGAATCAGCCCCAGCATTTT. It translates to CASSLGRNQPQHF.